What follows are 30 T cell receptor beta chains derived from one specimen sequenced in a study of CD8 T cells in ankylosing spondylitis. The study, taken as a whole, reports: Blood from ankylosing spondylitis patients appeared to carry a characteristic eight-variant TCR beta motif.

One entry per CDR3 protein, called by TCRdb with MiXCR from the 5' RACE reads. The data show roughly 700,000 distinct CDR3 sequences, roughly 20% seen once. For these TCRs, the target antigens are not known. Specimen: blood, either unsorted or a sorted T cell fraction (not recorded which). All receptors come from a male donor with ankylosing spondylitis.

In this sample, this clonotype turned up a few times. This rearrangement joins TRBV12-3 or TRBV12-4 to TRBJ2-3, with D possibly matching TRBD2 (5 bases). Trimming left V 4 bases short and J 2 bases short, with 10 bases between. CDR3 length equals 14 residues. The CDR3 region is CASSWTGLTDTQYF. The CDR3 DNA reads TGTGCCAGCAGTTGGACCGGACTCACAGATACGCAGTATTTT.

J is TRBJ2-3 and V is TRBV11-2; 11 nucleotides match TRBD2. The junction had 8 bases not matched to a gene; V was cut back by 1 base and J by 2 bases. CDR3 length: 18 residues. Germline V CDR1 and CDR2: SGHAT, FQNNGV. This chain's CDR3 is CASSLGVPLAGVTDTQYF. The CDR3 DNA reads TGTGCCAGCAGCTTAGGAGTCCCACTAGCGGGGGTCACAGATACGCAGTATTTT.

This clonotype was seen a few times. The DNA for the CDR3 is TGTGCCAGCAGCCTAGCGGGAGGCCGGACCTACGAGCAGTACTTC. Translating it yields CASSLAGGRTYEQYF. The chain links TRBV28 to TRBJ2-7; 11 bases line up with TRBD2. This CDR3 spans 15 amino acids. CDR1 is MDHEN, CDR2 SYDVKM, per germline. The trim removed 6 bases at V and 2 bases at J, leaving 6 bases unmatched.

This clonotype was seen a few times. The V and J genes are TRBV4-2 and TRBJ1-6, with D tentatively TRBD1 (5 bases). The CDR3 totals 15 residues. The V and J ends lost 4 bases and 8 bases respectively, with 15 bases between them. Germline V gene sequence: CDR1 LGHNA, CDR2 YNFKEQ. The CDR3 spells CASSRGVGVDSPLHF. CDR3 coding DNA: TGTGCCAGCAGCCGAGGCGTGGGGGTTGATTCACCCCTCCACTTT.

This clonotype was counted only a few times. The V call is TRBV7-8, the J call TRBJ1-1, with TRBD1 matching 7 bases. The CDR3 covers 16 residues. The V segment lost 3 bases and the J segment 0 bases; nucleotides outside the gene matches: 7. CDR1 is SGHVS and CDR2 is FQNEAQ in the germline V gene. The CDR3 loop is CASSLRDSGMNTEAFF. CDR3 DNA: TGTGCCAGCAGCTTGCGGGACAGTGGCATGAACACTGAAGCTTTCTTT.

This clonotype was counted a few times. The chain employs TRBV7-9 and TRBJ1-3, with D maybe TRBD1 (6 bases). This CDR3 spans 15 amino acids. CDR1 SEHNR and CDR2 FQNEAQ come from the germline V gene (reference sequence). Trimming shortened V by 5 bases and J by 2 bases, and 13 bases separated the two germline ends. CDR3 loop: CASSRDQGTGNTIYF. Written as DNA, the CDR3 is TGTGCCAGCAGCCGCGACCAGGGGACTGGAAACACCATATATTTT.

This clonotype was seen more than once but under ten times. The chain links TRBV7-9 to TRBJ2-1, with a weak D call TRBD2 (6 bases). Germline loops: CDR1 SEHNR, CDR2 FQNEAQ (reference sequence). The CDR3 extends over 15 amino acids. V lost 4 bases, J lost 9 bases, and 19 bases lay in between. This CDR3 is CASSSGTVKMGEQFF. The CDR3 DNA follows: TGTGCCAGCAGCTCCGGGACTGTCAAGATGGGTGAGCAGTTCTTC.

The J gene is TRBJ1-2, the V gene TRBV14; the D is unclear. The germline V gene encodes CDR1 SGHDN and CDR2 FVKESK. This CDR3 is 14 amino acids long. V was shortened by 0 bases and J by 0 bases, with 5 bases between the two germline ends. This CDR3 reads CASSQEAANYGYTF. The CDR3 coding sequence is TGTGCCAGCAGCCAAGAGGCAGCTAACTATGGCTACACCTTC.

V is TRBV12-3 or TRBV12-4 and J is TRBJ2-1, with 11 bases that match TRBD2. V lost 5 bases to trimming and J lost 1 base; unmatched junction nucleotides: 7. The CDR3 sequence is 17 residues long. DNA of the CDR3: TGTGCCAGCAGTACCACACTAGCGGGAGAGTCCTACAATGAGCAGTTCTTC. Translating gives CASSTTLAGESYNEQFF.

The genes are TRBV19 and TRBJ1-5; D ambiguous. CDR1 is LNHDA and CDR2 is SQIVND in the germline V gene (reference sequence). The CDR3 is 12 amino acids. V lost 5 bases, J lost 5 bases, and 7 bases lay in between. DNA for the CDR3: TGTGCCAGTAGTCCCTTGGATCAGCCCCAGCATTTT. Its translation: CASSPLDQPQHF.

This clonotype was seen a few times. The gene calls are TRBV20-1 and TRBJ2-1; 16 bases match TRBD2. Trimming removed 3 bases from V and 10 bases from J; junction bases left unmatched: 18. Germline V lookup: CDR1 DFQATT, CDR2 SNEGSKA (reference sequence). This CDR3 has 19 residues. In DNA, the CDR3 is TGCAGTGCTAGCCTCCCCCCCGGGACTAGCGGGAGGGCATGGGAGGAGCAGTTCTTC. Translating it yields CSASLPPGTSGRAWEEQFF.

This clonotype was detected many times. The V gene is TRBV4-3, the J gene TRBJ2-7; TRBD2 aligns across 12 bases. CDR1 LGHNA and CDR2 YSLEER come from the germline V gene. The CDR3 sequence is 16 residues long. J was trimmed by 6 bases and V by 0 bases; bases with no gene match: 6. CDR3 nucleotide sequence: TGCGCCAGCAGCCAAGATGCGACTAGCGGGAGTGCCGAGCAGTACTTC. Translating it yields CASSQDATSGSAEQYF.

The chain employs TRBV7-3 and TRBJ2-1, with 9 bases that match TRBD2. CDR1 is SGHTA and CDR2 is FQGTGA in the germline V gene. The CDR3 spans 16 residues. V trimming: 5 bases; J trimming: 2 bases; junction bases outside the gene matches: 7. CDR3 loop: CASSPGGGAPYNEQFF. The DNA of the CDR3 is TGTGCCAGCAGCCCGGGCGGGGGGGCCCCCTACAATGAGCAGTTCTTC. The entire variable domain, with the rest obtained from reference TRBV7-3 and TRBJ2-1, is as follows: GAGVSQTPSNKVTEKGKYVELRCDPISGHTALYWYRQSLGQGPEFLIYFQGTGAADDSGLPNDRFFAVRPEGSVSTLKIQRTERGDSAVYLCASSPGGGAPYNEQFFGPGTRLTVL.

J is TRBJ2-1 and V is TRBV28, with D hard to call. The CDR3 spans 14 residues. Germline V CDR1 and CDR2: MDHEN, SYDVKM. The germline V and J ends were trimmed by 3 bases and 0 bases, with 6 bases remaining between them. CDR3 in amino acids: CASSFAASYNEQFF. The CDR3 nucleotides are TGTGCCAGCAGTTTTGCAGCCTCCTACAATGAGCAGTTCTTC.

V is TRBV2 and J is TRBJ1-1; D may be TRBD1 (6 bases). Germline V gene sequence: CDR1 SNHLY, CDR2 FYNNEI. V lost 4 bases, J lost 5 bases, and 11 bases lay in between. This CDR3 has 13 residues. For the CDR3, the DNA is TGTGCCAGCAGTGGGGGGCTATGGACTGAAGCTTTCTTT. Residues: CASSGGLWTEAFF.

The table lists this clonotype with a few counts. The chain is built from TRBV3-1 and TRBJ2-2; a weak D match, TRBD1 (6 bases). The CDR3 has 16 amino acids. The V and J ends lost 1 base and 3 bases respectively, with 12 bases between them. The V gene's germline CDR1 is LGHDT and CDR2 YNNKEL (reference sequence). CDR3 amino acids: CASSQVSGAYTGELFF. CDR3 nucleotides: TGTGCCAGCAGCCAAGTGTCAGGGGCCTACACCGGGGAGCTGTTTTTT. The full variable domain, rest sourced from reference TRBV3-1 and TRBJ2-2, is DTAVSQTPKYLVTQMGNDKSIKCEQNLGHDTMYWYKQDSKKFLKIMFSYNNKELIINETVPNRFSPKSPDKAHLNLHINSLELGDSAVYFCASSQVSGAYTGELFFGEGSRLTVL.

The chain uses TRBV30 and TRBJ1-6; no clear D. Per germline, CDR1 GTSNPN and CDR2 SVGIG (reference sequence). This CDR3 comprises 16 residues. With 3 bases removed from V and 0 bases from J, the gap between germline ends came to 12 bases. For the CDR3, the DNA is TGTGCCTGGAGCCTGATTCCCAGCTCCTATAATTCACCCCTCCACTTT. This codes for CAWSLIPSSYNSPLHF.

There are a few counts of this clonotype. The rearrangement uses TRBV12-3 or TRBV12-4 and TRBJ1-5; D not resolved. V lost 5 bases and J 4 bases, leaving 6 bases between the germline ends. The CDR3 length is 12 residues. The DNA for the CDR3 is TGTGCCAGCAGTCCAAATAATCAGCCCCAGCATTTT. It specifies CASSPNNQPQHF.

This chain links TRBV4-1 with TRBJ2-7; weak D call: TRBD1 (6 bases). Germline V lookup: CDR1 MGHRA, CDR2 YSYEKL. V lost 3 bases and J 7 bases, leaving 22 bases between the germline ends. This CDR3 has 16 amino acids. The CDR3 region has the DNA TGCGCCAGCAGCCACGGTGTACAGGGAGAGGGTTGGGAGCAGTACTTC. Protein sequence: CASSHGVQGEGWEQYF.

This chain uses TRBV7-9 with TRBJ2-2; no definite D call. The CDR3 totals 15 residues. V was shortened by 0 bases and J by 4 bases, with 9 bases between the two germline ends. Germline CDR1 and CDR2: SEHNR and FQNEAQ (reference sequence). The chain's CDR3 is CASSLASGRTGELFF. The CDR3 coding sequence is TGTGCCAGCAGCTTAGCGTCAGGACGCACCGGGGAGCTGTTTTTT.

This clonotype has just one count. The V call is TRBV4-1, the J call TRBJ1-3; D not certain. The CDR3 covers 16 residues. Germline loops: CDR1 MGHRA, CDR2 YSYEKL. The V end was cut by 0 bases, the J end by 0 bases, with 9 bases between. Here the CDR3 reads CASSQDLGNSGNTIYF. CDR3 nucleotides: TGCGCCAGCAGCCAAGATCTGGGTAACTCTGGAAACACCATATATTTT.

The CDR3 DNA is TGTGCCAGCAGTGCGGAGGGGAGTAATTCACCCCTCCACTTT. Protein sequence: CASSAEGSNSPLHF. The chain uses TRBV2 and TRBJ1-6; tentative D call: TRBD1 (5 bases). Trimming took 4 bases from V and 6 from J, leaving 10 bases between them. The germline V gene encodes CDR1 SNHLY and CDR2 FYNNEI. This CDR3 has 14 amino acids.

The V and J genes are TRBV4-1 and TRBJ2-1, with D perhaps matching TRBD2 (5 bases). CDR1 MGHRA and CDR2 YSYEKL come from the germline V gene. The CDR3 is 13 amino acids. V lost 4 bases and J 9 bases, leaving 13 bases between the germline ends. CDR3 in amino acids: CASSLPLSGEQFF. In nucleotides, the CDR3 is TGCGCCAGCAGCCTCCCCCTCAGCGGTGAGCAGTTCTTC.

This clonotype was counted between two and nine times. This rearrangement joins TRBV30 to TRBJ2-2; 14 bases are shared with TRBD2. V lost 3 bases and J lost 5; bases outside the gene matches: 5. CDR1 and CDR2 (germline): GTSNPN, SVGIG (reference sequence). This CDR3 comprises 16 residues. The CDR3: CAWSRLAGGKTGELFF. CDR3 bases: TGTGCCTGGAGCAGACTAGCGGGAGGGAAGACCGGGGAGCTGTTTTTT.

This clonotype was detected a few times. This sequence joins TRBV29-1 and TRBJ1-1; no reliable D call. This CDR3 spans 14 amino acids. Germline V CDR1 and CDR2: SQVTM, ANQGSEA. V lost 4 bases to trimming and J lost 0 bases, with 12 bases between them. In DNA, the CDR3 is TGCAGCGTTGCCAATGCCCCTATGAACACTGAAGCTTTCTTT. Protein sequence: CSVANAPMNTEAFF.

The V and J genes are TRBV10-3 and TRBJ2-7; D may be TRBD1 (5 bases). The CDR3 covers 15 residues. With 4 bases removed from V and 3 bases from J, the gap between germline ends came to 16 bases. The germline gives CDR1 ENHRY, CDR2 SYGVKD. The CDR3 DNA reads TGTGCCATCAGTGTGGCTGACAGCCCAGACTACGAGCAGTACTTC. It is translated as CAISVADSPDYEQYF.

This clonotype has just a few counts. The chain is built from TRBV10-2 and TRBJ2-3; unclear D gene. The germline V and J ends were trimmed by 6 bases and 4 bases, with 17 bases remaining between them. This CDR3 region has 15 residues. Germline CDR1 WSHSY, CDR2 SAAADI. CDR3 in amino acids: CASRSVSTWADTQYF. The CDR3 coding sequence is TGCGCCAGCAGGTCAGTTTCGACGTGGGCAGATACGCAGTATTTT.

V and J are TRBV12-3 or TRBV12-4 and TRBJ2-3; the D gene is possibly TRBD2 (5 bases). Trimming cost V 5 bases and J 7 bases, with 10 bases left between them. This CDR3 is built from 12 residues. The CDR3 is CASSPGDYTQYF. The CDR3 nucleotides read TGTGCCAGCAGTCCCGGGGATTATACGCAGTATTTT.

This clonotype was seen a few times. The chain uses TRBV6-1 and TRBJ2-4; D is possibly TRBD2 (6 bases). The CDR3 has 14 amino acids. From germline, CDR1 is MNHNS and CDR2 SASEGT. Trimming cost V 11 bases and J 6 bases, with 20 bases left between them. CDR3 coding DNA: TGTGCCTCATTAGGGGCAGGGCGGGGAAACATTCAGTACTTC. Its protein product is CASLGAGRGNIQYF.

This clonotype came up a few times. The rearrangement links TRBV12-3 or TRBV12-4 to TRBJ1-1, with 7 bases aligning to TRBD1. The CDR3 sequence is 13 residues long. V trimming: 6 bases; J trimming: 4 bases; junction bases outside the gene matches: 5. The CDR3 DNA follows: TGTGCCAGCAGCTACAGGGGTGGCACTGAAGCTTTCTTT. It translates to CASSYRGGTEAFF.